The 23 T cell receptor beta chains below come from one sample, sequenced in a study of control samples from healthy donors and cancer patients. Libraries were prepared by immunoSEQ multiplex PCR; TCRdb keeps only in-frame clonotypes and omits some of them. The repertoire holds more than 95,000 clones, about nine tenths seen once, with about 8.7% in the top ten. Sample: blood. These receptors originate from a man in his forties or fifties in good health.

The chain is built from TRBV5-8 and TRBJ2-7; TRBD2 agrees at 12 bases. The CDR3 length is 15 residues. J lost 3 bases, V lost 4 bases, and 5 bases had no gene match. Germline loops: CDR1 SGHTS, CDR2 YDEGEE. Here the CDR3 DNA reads TGTGCCAGCAGCAGATCTAGCGGGGGGGTCTACGAGCAGTACTTC. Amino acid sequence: CASSRSSGGVYEQYF.

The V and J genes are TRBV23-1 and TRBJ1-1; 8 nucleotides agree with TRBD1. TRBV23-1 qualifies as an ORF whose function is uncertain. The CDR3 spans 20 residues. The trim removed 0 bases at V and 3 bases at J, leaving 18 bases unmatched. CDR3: CASSQSTETGDGRLDTEAFF. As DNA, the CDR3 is TGCGCCAGCAGTCAATCTACGGAGACAGGGGACGGTCGCCTGGACACTGAAGCTTTCTTT.

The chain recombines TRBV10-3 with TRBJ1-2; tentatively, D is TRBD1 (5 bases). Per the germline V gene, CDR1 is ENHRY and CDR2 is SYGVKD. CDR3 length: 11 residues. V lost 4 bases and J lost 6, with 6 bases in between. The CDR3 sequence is CAISGGDGYTF. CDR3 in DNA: TGTGCCATCAGTGGGGGGGATGGCTACACCTTC.

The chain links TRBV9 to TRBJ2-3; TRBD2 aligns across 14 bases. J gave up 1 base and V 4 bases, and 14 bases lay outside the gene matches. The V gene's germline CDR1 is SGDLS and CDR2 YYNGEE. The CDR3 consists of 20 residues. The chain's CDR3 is CASSPRLAGGYASGTDTQYF. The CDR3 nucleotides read TGTGCCAGCAGCCCTCGACTAGCGGGGGGGTATGCGTCGGGCACAGATACGCAGTATTTT.

The CDR3 is CASSSPSKGGGTEAFF. The CDR3 nucleotides are TGTGCCAGCAGCTCGCCTAGCAAGGGGGGTGGAACTGAAGCTTTCTTT. The chain employs TRBV7-8 and TRBJ1-1; perhaps TRBD1 as D (6 bases). The CDR3 is made up of 16 amino acids. Trimming left V 4 bases short and J 5 bases short, with 20 bases between. Germline CDR1 and CDR2: SGHVS and FQNEAQ.

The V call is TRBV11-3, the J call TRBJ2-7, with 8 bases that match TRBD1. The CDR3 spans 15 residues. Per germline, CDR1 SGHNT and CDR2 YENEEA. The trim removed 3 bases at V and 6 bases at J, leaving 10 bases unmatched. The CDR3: CASSFAGQVFSEQYF. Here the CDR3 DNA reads TGTGCCAGCAGCTTTGCGGGACAGGTATTCTCCGAGCAGTACTTC.

CDR3 DNA sequence: TGTGCCAGTAGTAGAGGCCAGACCCAAGAGACCCAGTACTTC. Its translation is CASSRGQTQETQYF. V and J are TRBV19 and TRBJ2-5; D is undetermined. Between the trimmed V and J ends, which lost 4 bases and 1 base, there was a span of 10 bases. This CDR3 contains 14 residues. In germline, CDR1 is LNHDA, CDR2 SQIVND (reference sequence).

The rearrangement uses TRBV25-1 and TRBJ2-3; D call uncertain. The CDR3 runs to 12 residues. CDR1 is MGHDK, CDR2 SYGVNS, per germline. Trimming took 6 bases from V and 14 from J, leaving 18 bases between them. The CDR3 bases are TGTGCCAGCAGCTCATCCTGGGGTGGTAGGTATTTT. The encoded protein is CASSSSWGGRYF.

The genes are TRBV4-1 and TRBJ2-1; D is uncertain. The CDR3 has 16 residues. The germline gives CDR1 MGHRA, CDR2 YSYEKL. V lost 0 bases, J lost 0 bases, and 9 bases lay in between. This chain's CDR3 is CASSQDPQGSYNEQFF. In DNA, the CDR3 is TGCGCCAGCAGCCAAGATCCCCAAGGCTCCTACAATGAGCAGTTCTTC.

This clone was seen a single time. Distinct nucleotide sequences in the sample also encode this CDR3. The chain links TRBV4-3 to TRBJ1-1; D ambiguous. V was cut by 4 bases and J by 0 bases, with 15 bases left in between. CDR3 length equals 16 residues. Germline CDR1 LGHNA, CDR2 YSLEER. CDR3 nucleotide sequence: TGCGCCAGCAGCCCGACGGGTGGGAGCTTGAACACTGAAGCTTTCTTT. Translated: CASSPTGGSLNTEAFF.

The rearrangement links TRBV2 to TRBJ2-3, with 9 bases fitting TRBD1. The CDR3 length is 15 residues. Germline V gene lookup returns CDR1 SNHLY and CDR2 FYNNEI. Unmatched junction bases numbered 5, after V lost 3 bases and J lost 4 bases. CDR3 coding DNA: TGTGCCAGCAGTGAGCAGGACAGGGGCCCAGATACGCAGTATTTT. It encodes CASSEQDRGPDTQYF.

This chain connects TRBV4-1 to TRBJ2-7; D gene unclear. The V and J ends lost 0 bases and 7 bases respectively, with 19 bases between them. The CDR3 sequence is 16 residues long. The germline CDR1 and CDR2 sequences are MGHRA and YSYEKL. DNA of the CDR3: TGCGCCAGCAGCCAAGAAGTAGGGCCCGGACCTGGGGAGCAGTACTTC. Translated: CASSQEVGPGPGEQYF.

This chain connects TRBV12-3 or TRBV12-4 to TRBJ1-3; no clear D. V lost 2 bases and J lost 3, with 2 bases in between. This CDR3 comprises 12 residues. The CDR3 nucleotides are TGTGCCAGCAGTTTACATGGAAACACCATATATTTT. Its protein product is CASSLHGNTIYF.

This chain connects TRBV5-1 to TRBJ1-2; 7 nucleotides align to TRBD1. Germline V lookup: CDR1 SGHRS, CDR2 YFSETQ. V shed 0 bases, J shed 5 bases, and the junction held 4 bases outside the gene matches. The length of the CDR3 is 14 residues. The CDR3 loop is CASSLGGQRYGYTF. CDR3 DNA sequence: TGCGCCAGCAGCTTGGGGGGACAGAGGTATGGCTACACCTTC.

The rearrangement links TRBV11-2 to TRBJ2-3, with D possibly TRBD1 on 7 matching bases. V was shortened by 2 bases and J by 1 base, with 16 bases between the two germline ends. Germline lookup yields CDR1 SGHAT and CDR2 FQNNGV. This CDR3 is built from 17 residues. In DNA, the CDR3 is TGTGCCAGCAGCTTATCTGTTGGAGGGGGCCGCACAGATACGCAGTATTTT. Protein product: CASSLSVGGGRTDTQYF.

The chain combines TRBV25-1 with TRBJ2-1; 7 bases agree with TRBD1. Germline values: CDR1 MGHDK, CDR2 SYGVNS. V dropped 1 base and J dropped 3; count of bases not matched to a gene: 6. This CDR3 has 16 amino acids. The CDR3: CASSESAGQVYNEQFF. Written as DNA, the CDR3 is TGTGCCAGCAGTGAATCTGCCGGACAGGTCTACAATGAGCAGTTCTTC.

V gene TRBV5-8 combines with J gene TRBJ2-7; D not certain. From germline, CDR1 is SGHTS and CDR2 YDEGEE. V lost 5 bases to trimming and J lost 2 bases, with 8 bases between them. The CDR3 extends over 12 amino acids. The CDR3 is CASSRQTYEQYF. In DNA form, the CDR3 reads TGTGCCAGCAGTCGCCAGACCTACGAGCAGTACTTC. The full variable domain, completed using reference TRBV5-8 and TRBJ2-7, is EAGVTQSPTHLIKTRGQQATLRCSPISGHTSVYWYQQALGLGLQFLLWYDEGEERNRGNFPPRFSGRQFPNYSSELNVNALELEDSALYLCASSRQTYEQYFGPGTRLTVT.

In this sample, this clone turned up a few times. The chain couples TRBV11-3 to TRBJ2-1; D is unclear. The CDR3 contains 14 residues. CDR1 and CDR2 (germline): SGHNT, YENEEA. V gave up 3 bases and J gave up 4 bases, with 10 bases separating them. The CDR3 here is CASSFWLGYNEQFF. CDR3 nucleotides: TGTGCCAGCAGCTTCTGGTTGGGGTACAATGAGCAGTTCTTC.

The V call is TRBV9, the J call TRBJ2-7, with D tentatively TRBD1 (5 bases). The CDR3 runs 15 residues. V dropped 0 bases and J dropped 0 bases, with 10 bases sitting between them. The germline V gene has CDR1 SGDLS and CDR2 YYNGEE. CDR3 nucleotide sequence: TGTGCCAGCAGCGTAGCCGGACAAAGCTCCTACGAGCAGTACTTC. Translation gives CASSVAGQSSYEQYF.

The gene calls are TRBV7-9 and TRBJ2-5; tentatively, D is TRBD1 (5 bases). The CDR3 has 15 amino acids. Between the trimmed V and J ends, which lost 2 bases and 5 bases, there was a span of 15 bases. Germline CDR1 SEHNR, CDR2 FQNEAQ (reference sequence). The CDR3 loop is CASSLNMGRLETQYF. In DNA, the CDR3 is TGTGCCAGCAGCTTAAATATGGGGCGCTTGGAGACCCAGTACTTC.

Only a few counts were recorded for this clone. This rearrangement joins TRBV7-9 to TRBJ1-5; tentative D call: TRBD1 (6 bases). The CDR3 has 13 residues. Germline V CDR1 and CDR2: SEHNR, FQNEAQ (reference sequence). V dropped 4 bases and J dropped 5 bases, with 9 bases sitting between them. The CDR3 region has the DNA TGTGCCAGCAGCTCCACAGGGTATCAGCCCCAGCATTTT. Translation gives CASSSTGYQPQHF.

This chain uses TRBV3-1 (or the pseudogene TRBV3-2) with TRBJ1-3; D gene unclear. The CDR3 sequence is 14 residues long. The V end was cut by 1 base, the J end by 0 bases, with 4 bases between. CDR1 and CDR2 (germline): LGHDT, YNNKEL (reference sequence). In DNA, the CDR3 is TGTGCCAGCAGCCAAGCGTACTCTGGAAACACCATATATTTT. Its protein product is CASSQAYSGNTIYF.

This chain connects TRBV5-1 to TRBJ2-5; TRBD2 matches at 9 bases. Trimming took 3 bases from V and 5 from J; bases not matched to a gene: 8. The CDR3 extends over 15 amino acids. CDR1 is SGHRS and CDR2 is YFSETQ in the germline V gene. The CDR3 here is CASSSSPSGVETQYF. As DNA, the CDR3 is TGCGCCAGCAGCTCATCCCCTAGCGGGGTTGAGACCCAGTACTTC.